A selection of T cell receptor beta chains follows, all from one sample in a study of T cell responses to AZD1222 COVID-19 vaccine. The table came from immunoSEQ multiplex PCR; TCRdb's copy has only in-frame clones and leaves some out. The table lists about 110,000 clones, more than 70% of them singletons. The input for sequencing was peripheral blood, taken on day 0 of AZD1222 vaccination. The source is an adult in good health. Each CDR3 is given with its conserved first and last residue. The D gene is left open where the match is weak. Rows give clone size only sometimes, using once, few, many, or a class for an expanded clone.

D gene,clone size,J gene,V gene,CDR3 DNA,CDR3 protein
-,-,TRBJ1-2,TRBV28,TGTGCCAGCAGTCAAGGGGGTGGTTATGGCTACACCTTC,CASSQGGGYGYTF
-,-,TRBJ2-7,TRBV5-5,TGTGCCAGCAGCTTGGGGGTCCAGGTTGTGAAGCAGTACTTC,CASSLGVQVVKQYF
TRBD1,-,TRBJ1-1,TRBV28,TGTGCCAGCATCAAGAGGGGGCGGATTGAAGCTTTCTTT,CASIKRGRIEAFF
TRBD1,-,TRBJ2-7,TRBV7-9,TGTGCCAGCAGCTACCGGGACAGACCCTACGAGCAGTACTTC,CASSYRDRPYEQYF
-,-,TRBJ1-4,TRBV5-1,TGCGCCAGCAGCTTGGACCCCATGGGTGAAAAACTGTTTTTT,CASSLDPMGEKLFF
-,-,TRBJ2-1,TRBV5-1,TGCGCCAGCAGCGCCATCTTTCTAGGGGATGAGCAGTTCTTC,CASSAIFLGDEQFF
-,-,TRBJ1-2,TRBV6-4,TGTGCCAGCAGCCCCGGGGGGGCAGCCTATGGCTACACCTTC,CASSPGGAAYGYTF
-,few,TRBJ2-3,TRBV27,TGTGCCAGCAGTTTAAGGTTTTGGGATACGCAGTATTTT,CASSLRFWDTQYF
-,-,TRBJ1-1,TRBV14,TGTGCCAGCAGCCCCTCTATCGTCGGGGGCACTGAAGCTTTCTTT,CASSPSIVGGTEAFF
-,-,TRBJ2-6,TRBV2,TGTGCCAGCAGTGATCCCCTCTCTGGGGCCAACGTCCTGACTTTC,CASSDPLSGANVLTF
-,-,TRBJ1-5,TRBV30,TGTGCCTGGAGTGAGTATAGCAATCAGCCCCAGCATTTT,CAWSEYSNQPQHF
-,-,TRBJ1-2,TRBV28,TGTGCCAGCAGTTTCCCAGTCTATGGCTACACCTTC,CASSFPVYGYTF
-,-,TRBJ1-2,TRBV9,TGTGCCAGCAGCGTAGTGGCTGCTAACTATGGCTACACCTTC,CASSVVAANYGYTF
-,-,TRBJ2-7,TRBV3-1/TRBV3-2,TGTGCCAGCAGCCAGGCCGTTTTGGGGCCATCCTACGAGCAGTACTTC,CASSQAVLGPSYEQYF
TRBD1,once,TRBJ1-2,TRBV4-2,TGTGCCAGCAGCCAAGATCGGACAGGAGGCGGCTACACCTTC,CASSQDRTGGGYTF
-,-,TRBJ1-1,TRBV28,TGTGCCAGCAGTTTACCCCTAACCCCGCGGACTGAAGCTTTCTTT,CASSLPLTPRTEAFF
-,-,TRBJ2-1,TRBV6-5,TGTGCCAGCAGTTCCGACTACGCCTACAATGAGCAGTTCTTC,CASSSDYAYNEQFF
-,-,TRBJ2-3,TRBV6-5,TGTGCCAGCAGTTACGCGGGGATTAGCACAGATACGCAGTATTTT,CASSYAGISTDTQYF
-,-,TRBJ2-2,TRBV9,TGTGCCAGCAGCGTAGTGGCCACCGGGGAGCTGTTTTTT,CASSVVATGELFF
TRBD2,-,TRBJ2-7,TRBV5-1,TGCGCCAGCAGCTTGGAGGGGACTAGCGGCATTTACGAGCAGTACTTC,CASSLEGTSGIYEQYF
TRBD1,-,TRBJ2-1,TRBV18,TGTGCCACCCTAGCCACAGGGGGGTCCTACAATGAGCAGTTCTTC,CATLATGGSYNEQFF
TRBD2,-,TRBJ2-1,TRBV5-1,TGCGCCAGCAGCCTAGGACTAGCTTCCTCGGATGAGCAGTTCTTC,CASSLGLASSDEQFF
TRBD1,-,TRBJ1-1,TRBV5-4,TGTGCCAGCAGCATCCCAGGGGGGGCTGAAGCTTTCTTT,CASSIPGGAEAFF
-,-,TRBJ1-5,TRBV27,TGTGCCAGCGGACGTATTCAGCCCCAGCATTTT,CASGRIQPQHF
-,-,TRBJ2-3,TRBV5-4,TGTGCCAGCAGAATGGGCATTAGCACAGATACGCAGTATTTT,CASRMGISTDTQYF
-,once,TRBJ1-1,TRBV18,TGTGCCAGCTCACCGGCAGGTTCCATGAACACTGAAGCTTTCTTT,CASSPAGSMNTEAFF
-,few,TRBJ2-1,TRBV1,TGCACCAGCAGCCAAGGACTAGCGGGTCAGAGGAATGAGCAGTTCTTC,CTSSQGLAGQRNEQFF
TRBD1,-,TRBJ2-5,TRBV5-1,TGCGCCAGCAGCCCGGACAGGGGAAACTCAGAGACCCAGTACTTC,CASSPDRGNSETQYF
TRBD2,once,TRBJ2-3,TRBV2,TGTGCCAGGAGTAGGCGGGAGGGCTCGCCAGATACGCAGTATTTT,CARSRREGSPDTQYF
-,once,TRBJ1-5,TRBV12-3/TRBV12-4,TGTGCCAGCAGTGAGACACGGCAGGGGCCCCAGCATTTT,CASSETRQGPQHF
-,-,TRBJ2-2,TRBV5-1,TGCGCCAGCAGCTTGGCCAAGGGCGCGAACACCGGGGAGCTGTTTTTT,CASSLAKGANTGELFF
-,once,TRBJ1-3,TRBV9,TGTGCCAGCAGCGCCTCATTTGTTCCTGGAAACACCATATATTTT,CASSASFVPGNTIYF
-,-,TRBJ1-3,TRBV19,TGTGCCAGTAACGTCCAGGGAACTGGAAACACCATATATTTT,CASNVQGTGNTIYF
-,-,TRBJ2-7,TRBV5-1,TGCGCCAGTCCTGGCCAGGGCGTCCACGAGCAGTACTTC,CASPGQGVHEQYF
-,-,TRBJ1-2,TRBV5-8,TGTGCCAGCAGCTTCGGCAGAAACTATGGCTACACCTTC,CASSFGRNYGYTF
-,-,TRBJ1-2,TRBV12-5,TGTGCTAGTGGTTTGCCCCCCCGGGGCTACACCTTC,CASGLPPRGYTF
TRBD2,-,TRBJ2-3,TRBV11-3,TGTGCCAGCAGTCCGACGGGACTAGCGGGAGCAGATACGCAGTATTTT,CASSPTGLAGADTQYF
-,-,TRBJ1-5,TRBV7-9,TGTGCCAGCAGCTCCCGGGGTGATCAGCCCCAGCATTTT,CASSSRGDQPQHF
-,once,TRBJ1-4,TRBV28,TGTGCCAGCAGCTCCGGGGGGACGGGCGTGGAAAAACTGTTTTTT,CASSSGGTGVEKLFF
-,-,TRBJ1-6,TRBV5-6,TGTGCCAGCAGCGGAAGTAATTCACCCCTCCACTTT,CASSGSNSPLHF
TRBD1,-,TRBJ1-6,TRBV28,TGTGCCAGCAGTTTGCGCAGGGGGCTACCTTCACCCCTCCACTTT,CASSLRRGLPSPLHF
TRBD2,-,TRBJ2-5,TRBV3-1/TRBV3-2,TGTGCCAGCAGCCAAGGTCCTAGCGGGAGCAGGGCCCAGTACTTC,CASSQGPSGSRAQYF
-,-,TRBJ2-1,TRBV3-1/TRBV3-2,TGTGCCAGCAGCCAAGGGGGCCGCCCCTACAATGAGCAGTTCTTC,CASSQGGRPYNEQFF
-,-,TRBJ2-3,TRBV5-1,TGCGCCAGCAGCTTGGGTCACGAAGGGGGTACGCAGTATTTT,CASSLGHEGGTQYF
-,once,TRBJ2-3,TRBV7-3,TGTGCCAGCAGCCCAGGCGGCACAGATACGCAGTATTTT,CASSPGGTDTQYF
-,-,TRBJ1-1,TRBV30,TGTGCCTGGACCTTAGGGGCCCTTAACACTGAAGCTTTCTTT,CAWTLGALNTEAFF
-,once,TRBJ1-6,TRBV7-9,TGTGCCAGCAGCCCTTCCTTGAATTCACCCCTCCACTTT,CASSPSLNSPLHF
TRBD1,-,TRBJ2-3,TRBV5-1,TGCGCCAGCAGCTTTCGGACAGGGTCTCCCACAGATACGCAGTATTTT,CASSFRTGSPTDTQYF
-,few,TRBJ1-2,TRBV2,TGTGCCAGCAGGAAGTCTTCCGGGACGGGAGACTATGGCTACACCTTC,CASRKSSGTGDYGYTF
TRBD1,-,TRBJ1-2,TRBV24-1,TGTGCCACCAGTGATTTCGAGGGGGCGGGCCGCCGGTATGGCTACACCTTC,CATSDFEGAGRRYGYTF
TRBD1,-,TRBJ2-5,TRBV11-2,TGTGCCAGCAGCTTATACAGGGGCCAACAAGAGACCCAGTACTTC,CASSLYRGQQETQYF